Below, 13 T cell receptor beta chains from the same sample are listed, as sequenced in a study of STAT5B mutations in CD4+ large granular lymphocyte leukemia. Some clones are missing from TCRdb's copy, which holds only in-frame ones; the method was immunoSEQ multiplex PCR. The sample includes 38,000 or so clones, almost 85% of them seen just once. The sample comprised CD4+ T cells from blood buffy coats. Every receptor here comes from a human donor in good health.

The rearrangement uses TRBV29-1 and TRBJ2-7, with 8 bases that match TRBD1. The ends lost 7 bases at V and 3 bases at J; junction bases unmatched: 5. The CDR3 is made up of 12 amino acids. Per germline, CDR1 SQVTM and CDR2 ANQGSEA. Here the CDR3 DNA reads TGCAGCGGGAAACAGGGGGACTACGAGCAGTACTTC. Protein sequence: CSGKQGDYEQYF.

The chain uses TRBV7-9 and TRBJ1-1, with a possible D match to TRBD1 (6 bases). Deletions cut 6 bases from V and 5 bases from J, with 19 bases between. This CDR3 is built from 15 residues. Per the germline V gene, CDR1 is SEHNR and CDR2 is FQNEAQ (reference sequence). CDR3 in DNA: TGTGCCAGCAGTCAAGTGGGGGGCGGAAGGACTGAAGCTTTCTTT. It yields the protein CASSQVGGGRTEAFF. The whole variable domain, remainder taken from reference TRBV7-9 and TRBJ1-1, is DTGVSQNPRHKITKRGQNVTFRCDPISEHNRLYWYRQTLGQGPEFLTYFQNEAQLEKSRLLSDRFSAERPKGSFSTLEIQRTEQGDSAMYLCASSQVGGGRTEAFFGQGTRLTVV.

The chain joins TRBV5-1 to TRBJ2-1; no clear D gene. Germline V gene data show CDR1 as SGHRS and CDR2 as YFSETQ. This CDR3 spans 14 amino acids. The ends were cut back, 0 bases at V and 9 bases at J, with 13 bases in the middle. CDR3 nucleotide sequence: TGCGCCAGCAGCTTGGGCCCCTCCTCAAGTGAGCAGTTCTTC. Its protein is CASSLGPSSSEQFF.

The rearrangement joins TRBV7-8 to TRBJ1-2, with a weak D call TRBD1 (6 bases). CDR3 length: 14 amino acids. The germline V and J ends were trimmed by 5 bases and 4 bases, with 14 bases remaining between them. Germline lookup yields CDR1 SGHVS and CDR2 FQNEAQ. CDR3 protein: CASSPGVDGYGYTF. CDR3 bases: TGTGCCAGCAGCCCAGGGGTTGACGGCTATGGCTACACCTTC.

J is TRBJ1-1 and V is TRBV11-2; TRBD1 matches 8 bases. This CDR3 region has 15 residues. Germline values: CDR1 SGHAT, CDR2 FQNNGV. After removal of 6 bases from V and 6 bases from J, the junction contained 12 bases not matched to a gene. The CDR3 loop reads CASRTPWQGAAEAFF. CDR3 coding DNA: TGTGCCAGCAGAACTCCCTGGCAGGGGGCAGCTGAAGCTTTCTTT.

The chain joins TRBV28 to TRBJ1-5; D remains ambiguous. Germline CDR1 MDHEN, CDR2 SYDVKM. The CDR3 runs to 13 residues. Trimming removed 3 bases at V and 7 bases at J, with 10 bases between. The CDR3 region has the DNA TGTGCCAGCAGTTTTGGTGGTCCCCAGCCCCAGCATTTT. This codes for CASSFGGPQPQHF.

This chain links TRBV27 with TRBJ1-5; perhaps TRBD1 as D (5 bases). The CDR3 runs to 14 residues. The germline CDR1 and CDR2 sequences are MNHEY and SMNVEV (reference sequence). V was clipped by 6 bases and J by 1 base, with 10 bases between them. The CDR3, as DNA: TGTGCCAGCAGGGGGAGGGGCAGCAATCAGCCCCAGCATTTT. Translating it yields CASRGRGSNQPQHF.

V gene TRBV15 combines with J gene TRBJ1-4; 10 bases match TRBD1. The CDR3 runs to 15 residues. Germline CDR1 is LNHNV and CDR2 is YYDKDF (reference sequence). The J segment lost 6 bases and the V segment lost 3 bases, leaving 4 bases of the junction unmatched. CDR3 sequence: CATSRRTGGDEKLFF. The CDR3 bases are TGTGCCACCAGCAGGCGGACAGGGGGGGATGAAAAACTGTTTTTT. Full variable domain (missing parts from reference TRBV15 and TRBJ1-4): DAMVIQNPRYQVTQFGKPVTLSCSQTLNHNVMYWYQQKSSQAPKLLFHYYDKDFNNEADTPDNFQSRRPNTSFCFLDIRSPGLGDTAMYLCATSRRTGGDEKLFFGSGTQLSVL.

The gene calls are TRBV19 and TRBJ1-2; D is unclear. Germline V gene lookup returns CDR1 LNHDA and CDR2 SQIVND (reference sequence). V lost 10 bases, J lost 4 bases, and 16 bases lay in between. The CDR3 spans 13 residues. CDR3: CATTGDVLYGYTF. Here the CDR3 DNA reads TGTGCCACAACTGGGGATGTGCTCTATGGCTACACCTTC.

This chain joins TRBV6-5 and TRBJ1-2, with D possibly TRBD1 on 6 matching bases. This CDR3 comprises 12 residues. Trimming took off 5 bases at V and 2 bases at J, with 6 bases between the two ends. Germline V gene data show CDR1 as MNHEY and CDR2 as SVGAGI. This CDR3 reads CASSTGNYGYTF. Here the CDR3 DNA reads TGTGCCAGCAGTACAGGGAACTATGGCTACACCTTC.

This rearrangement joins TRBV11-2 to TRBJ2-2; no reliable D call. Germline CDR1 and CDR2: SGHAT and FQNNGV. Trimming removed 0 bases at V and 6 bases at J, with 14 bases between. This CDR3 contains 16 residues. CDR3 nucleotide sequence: TGTGCCAGCAGCTTAGATGGGTCTAATGGGGCCGGGGAGCTGTTTTTT. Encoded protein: CASSLDGSNGAGELFF.

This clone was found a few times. The CDR3 is CSVEPHGDTEAFF. The CDR3 DNA is TGCAGCGTTGAGCCACACGGGGACACTGAAGCTTTCTTT. This sequence joins TRBV29-1 and TRBJ1-1; D is uncertain. The germline gives CDR1 SQVTM, CDR2 ANQGSEA. V lost 3 bases to trimming and J lost 3 bases, with 11 bases between them. The CDR3 extends over 13 amino acids.

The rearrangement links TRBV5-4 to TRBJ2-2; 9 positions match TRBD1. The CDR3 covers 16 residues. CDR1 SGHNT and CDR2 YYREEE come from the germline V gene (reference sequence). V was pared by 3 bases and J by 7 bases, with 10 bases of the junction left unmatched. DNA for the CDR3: TGTGCCAGCAGCTGGGGGCCCGGGACAGGGAGCGGGGAGCTGTTTTTT. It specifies CASSWGPGTGSGELFF.